This entry features one T cell receptor beta chain sequence. The data were taken from a study of regulatory T cells in long-lasting Graves disease. Indicated time point: newly diagnosed GD, antithyroid drugs for less than 3 months. RNA isolated from PBMCs was used to make the TCR library. Libraries of TCR beta came from iRepertoire HTBI primers plus Arm-PCR of CDR3 regions. TCRdb recomputed calls from the multiplex PCR reads with MiXCR, one row per CDR3 protein. The sample has some 400,000 distinct CDR3 sequences; more than 12% are singletons. The V gene's germline CDR1 is LGHNA and CDR2 YNFKEQ. CDR3 length: 16 amino acids. J gave up 2 bases and V 0 bases, and 4 bases lay outside the gene matches. These data also featured in a second study, about T cells in Graves' hyperthyroidism and ophthalmopathy. That paper adds: Researchers report that a 13 V-J model separated ophthalmopathy from stable hyperthyroidism.

The receptor was derived from a woman aged 25 to 39 with Graves disease. The source material was peripheral blood mononuclear cells (PBMCs), sampled at new diagnosis, from a patient treated with antithyroid drugs. The V call is TRBV4-2, the J call TRBJ2-1, with TRBD1 identical over 7 bases. The CDR3 loop reads CASSQEGQQTYNEQFF. Written as DNA, the CDR3 is TGTGCCAGCAGCCAAGAGGGACAGCAGACCTACAATGAGCAGTTCTTC.